This TCR beta chain was found in a study of cytomegalovirus exposure and HLA in healthy donors (dated by TCRdb to about 2017). For the study in its entirety: According to an earlier analysis of 450 to 650 of the donors, about 179 million T cells yielded over 90 million unique TCR beta sequences and 250 to 350 Gb of sequence data. An early release that covered some 630 HLA-typed donors contained approximately 320 gigabases of sequencing data and tens of millions of unique TCR sequences. Of the roughly 400 genotyped donors, 81% fell in the genetic ancestry cluster associated with self-reported Caucasian donors. The study aimed to test whether signatures of past pathogen exposure could be identified by cataloging public T cell receptors. The study profiled the T cell repertoires of under 850 subjects by immunosequencing and related them to cytomegalovirus serostatus. In addition to the first cohort of several hundred subjects, a separate validation cohort of 120 different subjects was used. To predict cytomegalovirus infection status, the study brought together high-throughput TCR immunosequencing, statistical association of individual TCRs with disease status, and machine learning. A later analysis re-analyzed previously published TCR beta repertoires from several hundred donors and added high-resolution HLA genotyping to study TCR occurrence patterns. Rather than drawing on any new phenotypic data, the later analysis identified candidate immune exposures from TCR beta sequences and the way those sequences occurred across donors. An earlier analysis of 587 of the donors applied high-throughput TCR beta sequencing to assess whether each TCR beta V gene segment acted as functional or pseudogenic. Donor age, sex, ethnicity and CMV serostatus were compiled alongside the repertoire data. In a later genetic analysis, genome-wide SNP genotypes for about three fifths of the roughly 670 donors were used, and that subset was treated as a discovery cohort. All discovery cohort repertoires had been generated on a single sequencing platform. HLA typing covered class I and class II loci at four-digit resolution. Typing coverage differed by locus: A, B, C, DRB1 and DQB1 were typed in about 620-640 donors, DQA1 in 500 to 550, DPA1 in around 600, and DPB1 in approximately 450. Because of strong linkage in the cohort, roughly five DR-DQ haplotypes were treated as single units for association and clustering. Among a few hundred genotyped donors of the cohort, an average of roughly 240,000 unique TCR beta nucleotide sequences were sequenced per donor, 15% to 20% of them non-productive.

Remarks on this clone: Its recognized antigen is unknown. One base away there is no much larger clone; base qualities are not given.

From cysteine to phenylalanine, the CDR3 is 14 amino acids long. The retained sequence is limited to the CDR3, 42 bases, with the frame set at the first base. Unmatched junction bases come to 6, with V trimmed by 4 bases and J by 5 bases. CDR1 and CDR2 were assigned from the germline V gene as SQVTM and ANQGSEA. Library creation used the immunoSEQ multiplex PCR assay. For the multiplex PCR, a mixture combining 60 forward primers for TCR Vbeta segments and 13 reverse primers for TCR Jbeta segments was used. Amplification of the CDR3 region of rearranged TCR beta genes was performed with a multiplex PCR assay on genomic DNA. The Illumina HiSeq System was used to sequence the amplified TCR beta libraries as 87-base-pair reads. The authors processed their data as follows. In a later analysis, tens of millions of unique TCR beta chains were counted across the roughly 700 repertoires, and roughly 11 million of these chains were shared by at least two donors. To remove PCR and sequencing errors, raw reads were error-corrected and collapsed into unique sequences using a nearest-neighbor algorithm that merged closely related sequences. To assign V, D and J gene segments, CDR3 sequences were aligned to IMGT reference sequences. For a sequence to be retained, a match of at least six nucleotides was required to both a V gene segment and a J gene segment. Rearrangements were called productive when the CDR3 lacked stop codons and stayed in frame with V and J; all others were non-productive. Following IMGT convention, CDR3 was defined as the stretch from the second conserved V-encoded cysteine up to the conserved J-encoded phenylalanine. In an earlier analysis of some 550 of the donors, sequences lacking an unambiguous match to a single V gene segment were excluded. In an earlier analysis of approximately 550 of the donors, V segments were called functional above 56.7% productive rearrangements and were called segregating when the between-donor standard deviation exceeded 5%. A statistical classification framework was developed to diagnose cytomegalovirus status using the catalog of TCR beta chain sequences. In a later analysis, V and J genes were assigned by comparing TCR nucleotide sequences against IMGT/GENE-DB human TR gene sequences. Using the TCRdist pipeline, a later analysis assigned CDR3 sequences along with most-parsimonious VDJ recombination scenarios. In a later analysis, each TCR beta chain was defined by its CDR3 amino acid sequence together with its V-gene family, and reads without a unique V-gene family were excluded. In a later analysis, approximately 590 highly shared, low-generation-probability nucleotide sequences were removed to address suspected cross-contamination and a sequencing artifact. In a later analysis, a clonal expansion index for each public chain was calculated from normalized within-repertoire ranks of inferred template counts. Generation probabilities in a later analysis came from a VDJ recombination model fitted to out-of-frame rearrangements, and those results were checked against IGoR. A later analysis scored TCR-TCR, TCR-HLA and TCR-CMV co-occurrence with hypergeometric tests, applying a repertoire-size bias correction to TCR pairs. A later analysis estimated false discovery rates by permuting HLA or CMV assignments 20 times. In a later analysis, co-occurring TCRs were grouped with DBSCAN, and TCRdist sequence similarity was added when clustering was performed within HLA-allele-positive subsets. Repertoires with fewer than 30,000 or more than 120,000 public chains were left out of co-occurrence clustering, as were about 5 repertoires with anomalous nucleotide sharing. Not all clones reach the TCRdb copy of this immuneACCESS table, which keeps in-frame sequences only. Checked studies attribute under half of the gap to unresolved V genes and leave the rest unexplained. The V and J calls and clone size come from that table; D and trimming were worked out from the DNA. This sample comprises 100,000 to 150,000 clones, approximately 78% of them detected only once. The ten largest make up approximately 0.99% of the sample.

Broader findings and caveats from the paper: A later analysis associated around 16,000 TCR beta sequences with specific HLA alleles at a false discovery rate of 0.05. While some public TCRs were present in many individuals, most TCR sequences turned up only very rarely across donors. Correlated functional status among segregating V segments might reflect linkage disequilibrium, but an unknown experimental factor could not be ruled out. The only immune exposure information available for the cohort was CMV serostatus. When HLA alleles, especially DR and DQ, strongly co-occurred, TCR associations were difficult to assign to individual alleles. The sequencing pipeline was judged likely to have produced a cluster of highly shared sequence variants as a technical artifact. Because HLA typing was unavailable for some donors at each locus, only the typed subset was used in association tests. Some IMGT-functional V segments, including TRBV6-2 and TRBV6-3, could not be distinguished by the 87-base-pair reads and were therefore excluded. Most CMV-associated TCR beta chains appeared to be HLA-restricted in a later analysis, and the HLA associations seemed to be driven largely by CMV exposure. It was suggested by the authors that the approach could potentially be generalized to other disease states and immunological phenotypes. In vitro tests confirmed that a few of the cytomegalovirus-associated TCR beta chains recognize cytomegalovirus antigens. An earlier analysis of several hundred of the donors showed that most TCR beta V segments appeared in productive rearrangements either about 87% or about 30% of the time, which broadly matched IMGT annotations. A later genetic analysis associated a missense DCLRE1C variant with V-gene and J-gene trimming of TCR beta chains, and an independent cohort replicated the association. A later genetic analysis reported fewer N-insertions in productive TCRs among donors in an Asian-associated ancestry cluster than the roughly 670-donor mean. A further reported finding was that TCR beta sequences accurately predicted the HLA-A and HLA-B alleles for most subjects in the first cohort. In a later analysis, the rate of TCR association differed among HLA loci, with DRB1 alleles having the most associated TCRs and HLA-C alleles having the fewest. According to a later analysis, parvovirus B19, influenza, CMV and Epstein-Barr virus appeared linked to several top co-occurrence clusters. The earlier analysis of fewer than 750 of the donors excluded 15 to 20 rarely observed V segments, including chromosome 9 orphons, because counts were too low. Compared with equally common non-associated chains, HLA-associated TCR beta chains in a later analysis were more clonally expanded and had lower generation probabilities. This cohort had only TCR beta chains sequenced, and the lack of alpha or paired-chain data limited which features could be detected. The classifier was reported to diagnose cytomegalovirus status with high specificity and sensitivity in both the original and validation cohorts. In the study, around 150 TCR beta chains were listed as associated with cytomegalovirus. Presence/absence analyses assumed roughly uniform sequencing depth across donors, an assumption that may not hold.

In total, roughly 670 healthy bone marrow donors made up the cohort. Cohort members were all nominally healthy when sampled, although unrecorded immune exposures were likely present. The donor tested CMV seronegative, placing the donor among the 350 to 400 seronegative members of the cohort. A peripheral blood sample was collected from each donor, and TCR beta sequencing was performed on peripheral blood mononuclear cells. The Qiagen DNeasy Blood Extraction Kit was used to extract genomic DNA from the blood cell samples. The TCR was taken from a woman under 40 in good health and CMV-seronegative. Recombination linked TRBV29-1 to TRBJ2-1, with 9 middle bases fitting TRBD2. The sample was PBMCs. The nucleotide sequence reads as follows: TGCAGCGTTGTTCGTAGCGGGGGTCACAATGAGCAGTTCTTC. Translation gives CSVVRSGGHNEQFF.